Reported below is one TCR beta chain. Repertoires were generated with immunoSEQ multiplex PCR, while TCRdb's copy carries only in-frame clones and drops some. The sample holds approximately 35,000 clones; roughly 90% are singletons and the top ten take about 2.2%. The data were taken from a study of T cells in localized non-small cell lung cancer. This CDR3 contains 15 residues. Trimming removed 1 base at V and 0 bases at J, with 11 bases between. Per germline, CDR1 SGHRS and CDR2 YFSETQ. This chain uses TRBV5-1 with TRBJ2-7, with a weak D call TRBD2 (7 bases). This sequence originates from a female donor of 60 years or more with stage I lung adenocarcinoma. This material consisted of peripheral blood, taken before any cancer treatment. The CDR3 region is CASSLWAGASYEQYF. CDR3 nucleotides: TGCGCCAGCAGCTTGTGGGCGGGGGCCTCCTACGAGCAGTACTTC.